The 12 T cell receptor beta chains given below trace back to one sample, sequenced in a study of identical twins' blood T cells (dated by TCRdb to between 2011 and 2013). The library was obtained by 5' RACE. The reads were generated on an Illumina Genome Analyzer IIx. TCRdb redid the processing of the public reads, applying fastp at Q25 and MiXCR, and retained in-frame beta chains. One record per CDR3 amino acid sequence lists the most common genes and DNA. The sample table records 400,000 or so distinct CDR3 sequences; roughly 30% of these occur just once. The ten largest clonotypes hold 6.1% of the sample. Sequenced input: PBMCs. The receptors were sampled from a woman between 18 and 55 years old in good health.

The table lists this clonotype with many counts. CDR3 sequence reads: CSARDNPRDSRNTIYF. The CDR3 region has the DNA TGCAGTGCTAGAGATAATCCCCGGGACAGTAGAAACACCATATATTTT. The chain carries TRBV20-1 and TRBJ1-3; TRBD1 agrees at 7 bases. Unmatched junction bases numbered 10, after V lost 0 bases and J lost 5 bases. The V gene's germline CDR1 is DFQATT and CDR2 SNEGSKA (reference sequence). This CDR3 is built from 16 residues.

This clonotype was seen only a few times. The CDR3 loop reads CASSWGGTDNSPLHF. The CDR3 region has the DNA TGTGCCAGCAGCTGGGGCGGTACGGATAATTCACCCCTCCACTTT. The gene calls are TRBV11-3 and TRBJ1-6; perhaps TRBD1 as D (5 bases). V dropped 4 bases and J dropped 5 bases, with 12 bases sitting between them. The CDR3 contains 15 residues. Germline assignment: CDR1 SGHNT and CDR2 YENEEA.

This clonotype was seen at least ten times. This chain uses TRBV29-1 with TRBJ1-5; D unresolved. Trimming removed 4 bases at V and 2 bases at J, with 18 bases between. The CDR3 loop spans 16 amino acids. Germline V lookup: CDR1 SQVTM, CDR2 ANQGSEA. CDR3: CSVVVNNNGGNQPQHF. CDR3 nucleotide sequence: TGCAGCGTTGTGGTCAACAACAATGGAGGCAATCAGCCCCAGCATTTT.

This clonotype came up a few times. V gene TRBV6-6 combines with J gene TRBJ1-1; D gene unclear. Looked up from germline, CDR1 is MNHNY and CDR2 is SVGAGI (reference sequence). This CDR3 spans 12 amino acids. The V and J ends lost 10 bases and 7 bases respectively, with 16 bases between them. The CDR3 DNA reads TGTGCCACTGAGTCGGGGAAGAATGAAGCTTTCTTT. Its translation: CATESGKNEAFF.

This clonotype was seen many times. The chain carries TRBV25-1 and TRBJ1-2; possible D gene TRBD1, 6 bases. V shed 4 bases and J shed 4 bases, with 13 bases lying between them. This CDR3 is 14 amino acids long. Per germline, CDR1 MGHDK and CDR2 SYGVNS. CDR3 sequence (DNA): TGTGCCAGCAGTGGGCGACAGGATTTCTATGGCTACACCTTC. This translates into CASSGRQDFYGYTF.

The chain combines TRBV7-2 with TRBJ1-6; D is ambiguous. Trimming pared 7 bases from V and 8 bases from J, leaving 12 bases between. Germline-derived CDR1 and CDR2 are SGHTA and FQGNSA. This CDR3 contains 13 residues. The CDR3 nucleotides read TGTGCCAGCAACACCGACATTTATTCACCCCTCCACTTT. Residues: CASNTDIYSPLHF.

This rearrangement joins TRBV14 to TRBJ2-4; 9 positions match TRBD2. Trimming took 3 bases from V and 6 from J; bases not matched to a gene: 15. This CDR3 has 18 residues. Germline loops: CDR1 SGHDN, CDR2 FVKESK. The DNA for the CDR3 is TGTGCCAGCAGCCATCTCTCATGGAGCGGGGGGCACGGAAACATTCAGTACTTC. Its translation: CASSHLSWSGGHGNIQYF.

This chain uses TRBV28 with TRBJ2-1, with D possibly being TRBD1 (6 bases). The CDR3 runs to 16 residues. Trimming removed 5 bases at V and 3 bases at J, with 17 bases between. CDR1 MDHEN and CDR2 SYDVKM come from the germline V gene. The CDR3 bases are TGTGCCAGCAGTGGGGGCGGGCTAGCAGTCTACAATGAGCAGTTCTTC. It specifies CASSGGGLAVYNEQFF.

Comments on this clonotype: A read error may produce the germline difference seen at one junction end. The chain combines TRBV7-9 with TRBJ1-1; D is uncertain. CDR3 size: 12 residues. Germline loops: CDR1 SEHNR, CDR2 FQNEAQ (reference sequence). CDR3 loop: CASNLANTGAFF. In nucleotides, the CDR3 is TGTGCCAGCAACTTAGCGAACACTGGAGCTTTCTTT.

The rearrangement links TRBV5-1 to TRBJ2-1, with no clear D. This CDR3 comprises 14 residues. Trimming removed 1 base at V and 4 bases at J, with 9 bases between. Germline V gives CDR1 SGHRS, CDR2 YFSETQ. The CDR3 sequence: CASSLSPEYNEQFF. The CDR3 DNA reads as TGCGCCAGCAGCTTGTCCCCAGAATACAATGAGCAGTTCTTC.

The chain uses TRBV9 and TRBJ2-2; no firm D call. This CDR3 comprises 12 residues. CDR1 is SGDLS and CDR2 is YYNGEE in the germline V gene. V lost 6 bases, J lost 2 bases, and 5 bases lay in between. The DNA for the CDR3 is TGTGCCAGCAAGGCTAACACCGGGGAGCTGTTTTTT. Amino acid sequence: CASKANTGELFF. The whole variable domain, filled in from reference TRBV9 and TRBJ2-2, reads DSGVTQTPKHLITATGQRVTLRCSPRSGDLSVYWYQQSLDQGLQFLIQYYNGEERAKGNILERFSAQQFPDLHSELNLSSLELGDSALYFCASKANTGELFFGEGSRLTVL.

This clonotype appeared a few times. The chain uses TRBV20-1 and TRBJ1-2; 8 nucleotides agree with TRBD1. The CDR3 length is 12 residues. V lost 6 bases to trimming and J lost 6 bases; unmatched junction nucleotides: 6. Germline V gives CDR1 DFQATT, CDR2 SNEGSKA (reference sequence). The CDR3 spells CSARDRINGYTF. Written as DNA, the CDR3 is TGCAGTGCCAGGGACAGGATTAATGGCTACACCTTC.